The 5 T cell receptor beta chains below all came from one sample that was sequenced in a study of CXCR3-negative and CXCR3-positive naive CD8 T cells. Via 5' RACE with UMI labels, TRB cDNA libraries were prepared. Following a re-call of the 5' RACE reads, TCRdb has one entry per CDR3 protein and lacks DNA. In total, the table holds roughly 48,000 distinct CDR3 sequences. Material for sequencing was memory CD8+ T cells from blood. The receptors were gathered from a human donor in good health. Some clones in this sample may be carry-over from other donors' samples.

The chain links TRBV27 to TRBJ2-4; TCRdb's D call of TRBD2 is untestable without DNA. CDR3 length: 17 amino acids. Germline V CDR1 and CDR2: MNHEY, SMNVEV (reference sequence). This CDR3 is CASSLGRADLAKNIQYF.

The chain employs TRBV7-8 and TRBJ2-3. CDR1 SGHVS and CDR2 FQNEAQ come from the germline V gene. This CDR3 is 13 amino acids long. The chain's CDR3 is CASSLVSTDTQYF.

V and J are TRBV6-4 and TRBJ2-1; the D call from TCRdb, TRBD2, cannot be confirmed without DNA. This CDR3 is built from 14 residues. Germline assignment: CDR1 MRHNA and CDR2 SNTAGT. This CDR3 is CASSFLREGNEQFF.

The chain recombines TRBV12-3 or TRBV12-4 with TRBJ2-7; the TCRdb call, TRBD1, lacks DNA for checking. The CDR3 is 15 residues long. CDR3 amino acids: CASTVSRDRGFEQYF.

This sequence joins TRBV28 and TRBJ2-5; TCRdb's D gene call, TRBD1, goes unchecked for lack of DNA. The CDR3 sequence is 15 residues long. Germline loops: CDR1 MDHEN, CDR2 SYDVKM. CDR3 amino acids: CASSITGTAKETQYF.